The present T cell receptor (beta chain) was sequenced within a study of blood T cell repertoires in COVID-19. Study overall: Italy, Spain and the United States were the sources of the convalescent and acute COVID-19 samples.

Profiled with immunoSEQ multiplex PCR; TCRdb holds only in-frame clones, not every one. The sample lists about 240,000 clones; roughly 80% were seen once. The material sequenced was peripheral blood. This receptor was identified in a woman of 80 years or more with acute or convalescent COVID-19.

CDR3 coding DNA: TGCGCCAGCAGTGAGTCGGGACAGGGAAGAGCTTTCTTT. Protein product: CASSESGQGRAFF. This chain joins TRBV10-1 and TRBJ1-1; 9 bases are a match to TRBD1. J was trimmed by 10 bases and V by 0 bases; bases with no gene match: 3. The CDR3 loop spans 13 amino acids. Germline CDR1 WNHNN, CDR2 SYGVQD (reference sequence).